This TCR beta chain stems from a study of cytomegalovirus exposure and HLA in healthy donors. General observations from the study: Among the CMV-associated chains, a few were confirmed in vitro as specific for CMV antigens.

Germline CDR1 reads MNHNS; CDR2 reads SASEGT. CDR3 length: 14 amino acids. Researchers ran the PCR with 60 Vbeta and 13 Jbeta primers. The assay was immunoSEQ multiplex PCR, and TCRdb's table has in-frame clones only and misses some. The sample has just over 200,000 clones, 70% seen once. This clone was counted a single time. The target antigen is unknown. The sequence came from a man aged 40-50 years in good health and CMV-seropositive. This chain connects TRBV6-1 to TRBJ2-5; 9 bases line up with TRBD1. The J call may be mistaken, given a closer DNA end match to TRBJ2-7. The sample consisted of PBMCs. This CDR3 reads CASSRRDRVPEQYF. CDR3 sequence (DNA): TGTGCCAGCAGTAGAAGGGACAGGGTGCCCGAGCAGTACTTC.